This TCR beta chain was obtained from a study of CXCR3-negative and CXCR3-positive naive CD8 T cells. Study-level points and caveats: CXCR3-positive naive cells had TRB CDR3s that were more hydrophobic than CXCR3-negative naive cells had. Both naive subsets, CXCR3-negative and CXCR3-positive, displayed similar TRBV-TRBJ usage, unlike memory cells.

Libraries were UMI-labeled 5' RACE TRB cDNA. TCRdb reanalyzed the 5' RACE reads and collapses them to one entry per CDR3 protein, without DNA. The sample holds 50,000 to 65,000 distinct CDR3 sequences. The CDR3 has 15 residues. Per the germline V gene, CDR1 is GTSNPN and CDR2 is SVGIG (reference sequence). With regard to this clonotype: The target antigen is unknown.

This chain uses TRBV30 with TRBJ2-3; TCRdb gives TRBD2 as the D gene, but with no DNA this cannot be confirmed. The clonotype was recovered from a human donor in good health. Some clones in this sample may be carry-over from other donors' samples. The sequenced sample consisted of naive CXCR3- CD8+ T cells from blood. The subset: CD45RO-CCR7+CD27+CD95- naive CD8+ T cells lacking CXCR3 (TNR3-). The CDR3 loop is CAWSVGAGSTDTQYF.